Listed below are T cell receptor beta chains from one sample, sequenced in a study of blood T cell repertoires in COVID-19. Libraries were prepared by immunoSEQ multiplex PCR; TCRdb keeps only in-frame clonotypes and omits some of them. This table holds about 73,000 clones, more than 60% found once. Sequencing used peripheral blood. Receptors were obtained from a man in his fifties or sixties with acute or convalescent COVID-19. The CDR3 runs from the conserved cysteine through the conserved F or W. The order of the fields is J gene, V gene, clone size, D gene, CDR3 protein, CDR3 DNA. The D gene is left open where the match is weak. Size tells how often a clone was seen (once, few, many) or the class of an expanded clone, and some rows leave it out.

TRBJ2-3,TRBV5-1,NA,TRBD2,CASSSDGHGTSGTDTQYF,TGCGCCAGCAGCTCGGACGGCCACGGGACTAGCGGCACAGATACGCAGTATTTT
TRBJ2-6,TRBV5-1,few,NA,CASSLVKSGANVLTF,TGCGCCAGCAGCTTGGTAAAATCTGGGGCCAACGTCCTGACTTTC
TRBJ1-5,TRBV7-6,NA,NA,CASSAGGGQPQHF,TGTGCCAGCAGCGCTGGGGGGGGTCAGCCCCAGCATTTT
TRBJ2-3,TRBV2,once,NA,CAFSPGLPDTQYF,TGTGCCTTCTCCCCAGGGCTCCCAGATACGCAGTATTTT
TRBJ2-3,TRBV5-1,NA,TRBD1,CASSLSSIGTGGSDTQYF,TGCGCCAGCAGTCTATCCAGTATCGGGACAGGGGGATCAGATACGCAGTATTTT
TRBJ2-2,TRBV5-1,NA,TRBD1,CASSLGTGGTGELFF,TGCGCCAGCAGCTTGGGGACAGGGGGGACCGGGGAGCTGTTTTTT
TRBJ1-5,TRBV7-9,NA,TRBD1,CASSLGTGGDQPQHF,TGTGCCAGCAGCTTGGGGACAGGGGGGGATCAGCCCCAGCATTTT
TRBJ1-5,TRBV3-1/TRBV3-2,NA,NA,CASSPGELQPQHF,TGTGCCAGCAGCCCAGGGGAGCTCCAGCCCCAGCATTTT
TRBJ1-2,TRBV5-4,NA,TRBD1,CASSWDRDGYTF,TGTGCCAGCAGCTGGGACAGGGATGGCTACACCTTC
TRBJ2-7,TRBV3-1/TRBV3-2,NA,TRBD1,CASSQDGTGVDYEQYF,TGTGCCAGCAGCCAAGACGGGACAGGGGTCGACTACGAGCAGTACTTC
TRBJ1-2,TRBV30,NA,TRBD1,CAWSPPRTGNYGYTF,TGTGCCTGGAGTCCTCCGAGGACAGGGAACTATGGCTACACCTTC
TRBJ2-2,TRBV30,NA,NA,CAWSVKDTRYTGELFF,TGTGCCTGGAGTGTAAAGGACACAAGGTACACCGGGGAGCTGTTTTTT
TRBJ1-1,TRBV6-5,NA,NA,CASSYLQGDTEAFF,TGTGCCAGCAGTTACTTACAGGGTGACACTGAAGCTTTCTTT
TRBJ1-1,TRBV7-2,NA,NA,CASNKGGAAGQAFF,TGTGCCAGCAACAAAGGGGGAGCGGCAGGCCAAGCTTTCTTT
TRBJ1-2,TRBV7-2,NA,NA,CASSLGIANYGYTF,TGTGCCAGCAGCTTAGGTATCGCTAACTATGGCTACACCTTC
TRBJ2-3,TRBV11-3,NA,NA,CASSLEGLSTDTQYF,TGTGCCAGCAGCTTAGAGGGGCTCAGCACAGATACGCAGTATTTT
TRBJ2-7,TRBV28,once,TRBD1,CASSLGTGWEQYF,TGTGCCAGCAGTTTGGGGACAGGGTGGGAGCAGTACTTC
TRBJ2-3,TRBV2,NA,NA,CASLAGAGTDTQYF,TGTGCCAGCCTCGCGGGGGCGGGAACAGATACGCAGTATTTT
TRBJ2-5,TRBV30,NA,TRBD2,CAWSYGRGGPETQYF,TGTGCCTGGAGCTATGGACGGGGGGGCCCAGAGACCCAGTACTTC
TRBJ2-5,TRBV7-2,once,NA,CASSFGGRREETQYF,TGTGCCAGCAGCTTTGGAGGGAGGAGAGAGGAGACCCAGTACTTC
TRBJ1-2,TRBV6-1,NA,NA,CASSEGAGYTF,TGTGCCAGCAGTGAAGGGGCTGGCTACACCTTC
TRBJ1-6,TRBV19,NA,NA,CASSISAAANSPLHF,TGTGCCAGTAGTATCTCGGCAGCGGCCAATTCACCCCTCCACTTT
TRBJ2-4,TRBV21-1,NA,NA,CASSKEDGPKNIQYF,TGTGCCAGCAGCAAAGAGGATGGGCCCAAAAACATTCAGTACTTC
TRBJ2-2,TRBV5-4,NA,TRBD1,CASSYDRGLTGELFF,TGTGCCAGCAGTTACGACAGGGGTCTTACCGGGGAGCTGTTTTTT